Each of the 25 T cell receptor beta chains below was sequenced from the same sample in a study of cytomegalovirus exposure and HLA in healthy donors. With 60 Vbeta and 13 Jbeta primers, the PCR was carried out. TCRdb's copy holds only in-frame clones and misses some; the assay was immunoSEQ multiplex PCR. The sample consists of some 120,000 clones, approximately 80% of them appearing once. Specimen: PBMCs. These receptors all come from a human donor in good health.

V is TRBV19 and J is TRBJ1-1, with 7 bases matching TRBD1. This CDR3 comprises 14 residues. The V segment lost 7 bases and the J segment 1 base; nucleotides outside the gene matches: 6. Germline V gives CDR1 LNHDA, CDR2 SQIVND (reference sequence). CDR3 sequence (DNA): TGTGCCAGTACCCCACAGGGGAGGAACACTGAAGCTTTCTTT. Translating gives CASTPQGRNTEAFF.

The chain employs TRBV11-2 and TRBJ1-3; D unclear. The CDR3 contains 13 residues. CDR1 is SGHAT and CDR2 is FQNNGV in the germline V gene. Trimming shortened V by 1 base and J by 4 bases, and 5 bases separated the two germline ends. Written as DNA, the CDR3 is TGTGCCAGCAGCTTAGTTGGCGGAAACACCATATATTTT. It translates to CASSLVGGNTIYF.

The V gene is TRBV5-6, the J gene TRBJ2-1; 10 nucleotides match TRBD1. With 3 bases clipped from V and 9 bases from J, the junction kept 9 bases outside the gene matches. The CDR3 covers 15 residues. Germline values: CDR1 SGHDT, CDR2 YYEEEE. The CDR3 DNA reads as TGTGCCAGCAGCTCCCGGGACAGGGGAAGTCGTGAGCAGTTCTTC. Protein: CASSSRDRGSREQFF.

As regards this clone: At one of its ends the junction is not consistent with the germline gene, which may arise from a read error. The genes are TRBV7-9 and TRBJ2-7, with D tentatively TRBD1 (6 bases). This CDR3 has 12 residues. Germline CDR1 reads SEHNR; CDR2 reads FQNEAQ (reference sequence). The CDR3 region is CSSSLRGYEQYF. CDR3 bases: TGTTCCAGCAGCCTAAGGGGGTACGAGCAGTACTTC.

V and J are TRBV29-1 and TRBJ2-2, with 9 bases fitting TRBD1. The CDR3 is 13 amino acids. The germline gives CDR1 SQVTM, CDR2 ANQGSEA. V lost 8 bases to trimming and J lost 5 bases; unmatched junction nucleotides: 6. This CDR3 reads CSITGTGTGELFF. In DNA, the CDR3 is TGCAGCATTACCGGGACAGGGACCGGGGAGCTGTTTTTT.

To note about this clone: The junction departs from germline at one end; a sequencing error may be responsible. The rearrangement links TRBV4-1 to TRBJ1-2, with TRBD1 matching 7 bases. The CDR3 spans 13 residues. Per germline, CDR1 MGHRA and CDR2 YSYEKL. The CDR3 protein is CASSQGTGPVSLF. DNA of the CDR3: TGCGCCAGCAGCCAAGGGACAGGTCCGGTCTCCCTATTC.

This clone appeared once. This rearrangement joins TRBV10-1 to TRBJ1-4; no reliable D call. Trimming removed 0 bases from V and 10 bases from J, with 24 bases in between. Looked up from germline, CDR1 is WNHNN and CDR2 is SYGVQD (reference sequence). This CDR3 is 18 amino acids long. This CDR3 is CASSESAGSGWSLGKLFF. The CDR3 region has the DNA TGCGCCAGCAGTGAGTCGGCGGGGAGCGGATGGAGCTTGGGAAAACTGTTTTTT.

V gene TRBV10-3 combines with J gene TRBJ1-5; 9 bases match TRBD1. V shed 3 bases, J shed 3 bases, and the junction held 6 bases outside the gene matches. The CDR3 is made up of 16 amino acids. Germline V gives CDR1 ENHRY, CDR2 SYGVKD. CDR3 in amino acids: CAISEKGQGYNQPQHF. The CDR3 coding sequence is TGTGCCATCAGTGAAAAGGGACAGGGTTACAATCAGCCCCAGCATTTT.

The J gene is TRBJ2-7, the V gene TRBV6-6, with 13 bases fitting TRBD2. Looked up from germline, CDR1 is MNHNY and CDR2 is SVGAGI (reference sequence). J gave up 6 bases and V 8 bases, and 7 bases lay outside the gene matches. The CDR3 runs 14 residues. As DNA, the CDR3 is TGTGCCAGCCGTTCCGGACTAGCGGGAGCCGAGCAGTACTTC. It specifies CASRSGLAGAEQYF.

The V call is TRBV14, the J call TRBJ1-4; D might be TRBD1 (5 bases). Between the trimmed V and J ends, which lost 0 bases and 2 bases, there was a span of 13 bases. The CDR3 spans 17 residues. In germline, CDR1 is SGHDN, CDR2 FVKESK. CDR3 in DNA: TGTGCCAGCAGCCAAGATCGACCGGGGGTGACTAATGAAAAACTGTTTTTT. Its translation: CASSQDRPGVTNEKLFF.

The chain employs TRBV18 and TRBJ2-7, with 11 bases that match TRBD2. The ends lost 3 bases at V and 4 bases at J; junction bases unmatched: 14. The CDR3 covers 18 residues. CDR1 is KGHSH and CDR2 is LQKENI in the germline V gene. CDR3 DNA: TGTGCCAGCTCACCCCTCGGAGTAGCGGGAGGGCCCACGTACGAGCAGTACTTC. It is translated as CASSPLGVAGGPTYEQYF.

This clone showed up just once. This chain connects TRBV6-5 to TRBJ1-1, with 7 bases fitting TRBD1. Germline loops: CDR1 MNHEY, CDR2 SVGAGI. CDR3 length equals 15 residues. With 6 bases clipped from V and 4 bases from J, the junction kept 11 bases outside the gene matches. The CDR3, as DNA: TGTGCCAGCAGGTCTGAACAGGGGAAGGGCACTGAAGCTTTCTTT. Protein: CASRSEQGKGTEAFF.

This sequence joins TRBV5-1 and TRBJ1-4; 7 nucleotides match TRBD1. From germline, CDR1 is SGHRS and CDR2 YFSETQ. The CDR3 runs to 15 residues. Germline trimming cut 5 bases from V and 1 base from J; bases unmatched to any gene: 5. The CDR3 loop reads CASSAGGITNEKLFF. CDR3 nucleotide sequence: TGCGCCAGCAGTGCAGGGGGTATAACTAATGAAAAACTGTTTTTT.

This rearrangement joins TRBV6-5 to TRBJ1-2; 8 nucleotides agree with TRBD1. The CDR3 runs 14 residues. Germline CDR1 and CDR2: MNHEY and SVGAGI. The V and J ends lost 7 bases and 3 bases, in that order; junction bases with no gene match: 7. This chain's CDR3 is CASNVRGLDYGYTF. Written as DNA, the CDR3 is TGTGCCAGCAACGTCAGGGGGCTGGACTATGGCTACACCTTC.

This chain connects TRBV29-1 to TRBJ2-3; a weak D match, TRBD1 (5 bases). V was clipped by 1 base and J by 3 bases, with 17 bases between them. CDR3 length: 16 amino acids. Germline V gene sequence: CDR1 SQVTM, CDR2 ANQGSEA. The CDR3 region is CSVEARGSRRTDTQYF. For the CDR3, the DNA is TGCAGCGTTGAAGCAAGGGGATCGCGCCGAACAGATACGCAGTATTTT.

This rearrangement joins TRBV27 to TRBJ2-1; 9 bases match TRBD2. This CDR3 is 18 amino acids long. Germline CDR1 and CDR2: MNHEY and SMNVEV (reference sequence). Trimming cost V 2 bases and J 2 bases; bases outside gene matches: 10. The CDR3 spells CASSLGLAGLGAYNEQFF. DNA of the CDR3: TGTGCCAGCAGTTTAGGGCTAGCGGGATTAGGTGCCTACAATGAGCAGTTCTTC.

V usage is TRBV28 and J usage is TRBJ2-7; 11 bases fit TRBD1. The CDR3 is 12 residues long. The V gene's germline CDR1 is MDHEN and CDR2 SYDVKM. V dropped 7 bases and J dropped 6; count of bases not matched to a gene: 2. The CDR3 loop reads CASMGQGVEQYF. Here the CDR3 DNA reads TGTGCCAGCATGGGACAGGGGGTCGAGCAGTACTTC. Filled out from reference TRBV28 and TRBJ2-7, the complete variable domain reads DVKVTQSSRYLVKRTGEKVFLECVQDMDHENMFWYRQDPGLGLRLIYFSYDVKMKEKGDIPEGYSVSREKKERFSLILESASTNQTSMYLCASMGQGVEQYFGPGTRLTVT.

Worth noting for this clone: At the DNA level, this CDR3 is encoded by other sequences in the same sample as well. This chain joins TRBV5-1 and TRBJ2-5, with 7 bases lining up with TRBD1. CDR1 is SGHRS, CDR2 YFSETQ, per germline. Unmatched junction bases numbered 5, after V lost 4 bases and J lost 2 bases. This CDR3 has 14 residues. The CDR3 nucleotides read TGCGCCAGCAGCCCCCGGGACAGTCAAGAGACCCAGTACTTC. It specifies CASSPRDSQETQYF.

V usage is TRBV5-1 and J usage is TRBJ1-1, with D hard to call. The CDR3 sequence is 13 residues long. V was pared by 4 bases and J by 7 bases, with 14 bases between. CDR1 is SGHRS and CDR2 is YFSETQ in the germline V gene. The CDR3 is CASSATAGLEAFF. Written as DNA, the CDR3 is TGCGCCAGCAGCGCGACTGCGGGTCTTGAAGCTTTCTTT.

The rearrangement links TRBV15 to TRBJ2-4; D is ambiguous. Looked up from germline, CDR1 is LNHNV and CDR2 is YYDKDF (reference sequence). This CDR3 has 12 amino acids. The ends were cut back, 7 bases at V and 7 bases at J, with 11 bases in the middle. The CDR3 DNA reads as TGTGCCACCAAAACAGATGGGAACATTCAGTACTTC. Encoded protein: CATKTDGNIQYF. Filled out from reference TRBV15 and TRBJ2-4, the complete variable domain reads DAMVIQNPRYQVTQFGKPVTLSCSQTLNHNVMYWYQQKSSQAPKLLFHYYDKDFNNEADTPDNFQSRRPNTSFCFLDIRSPGLGDTAMYLCATKTDGNIQYFGAGTRLSVL.

This clone was counted once. This sequence joins TRBV6-1 and TRBJ1-2; 8 bases are shared with TRBD1. The CDR3 contains 14 residues. Germline trimming cut 7 bases from V and 8 bases from J; bases unmatched to any gene: 12. Germline V gene sequence: CDR1 MNHNS, CDR2 SASEGT. The CDR3 coding sequence is TGTGCCAGCACACAATCTCGGACAGGGCGCGGCTACACCTTC. Amino acid sequence: CASTQSRTGRGYTF.

This chain connects TRBV9 to TRBJ1-5; D call uncertain. This CDR3 is 15 amino acids long. The V end lost 0 bases, the J end lost 3 bases, and 10 bases lay between the germline ends. Germline CDR1 reads SGDLS; CDR2 reads YYNGEE. The CDR3 region has the DNA TGTGCCAGCAGCGTAGACGGGAGGTACAATCAGCCCCAGCATTTT. Its translation: CASSVDGRYNQPQHF.

Details on this clone: One end of the junction fails to match germline, which may point to a read error. The chain uses TRBV7-7 and TRBJ2-3; TRBD2 is a possible D gene (5 bases). The CDR3 extends over 14 amino acids. CDR1 and CDR2 (germline): SSHAT, FNYEAQ (reference sequence). CDR3 sequence: CASSLTGSTDTQYF. CDR3 nucleotides: TGTGCTAGCAGCTTAACGGGGAGCACAGATACGCAGTATTTT.

The rearrangement joins TRBV5-6 to TRBJ2-3; D is unresolved. The CDR3 has 14 amino acids. Trimming stripped 0 bases from V and 1 base from J, with 6 bases between. The germline CDR1 and CDR2 sequences are SGHDT and YYEEEE. As DNA, the CDR3 is TGTGCCAGCAGCTTGGGAACTGGCACAGATACGCAGTATTTT. It encodes CASSLGTGTDTQYF.

This sequence joins TRBV6-1 and TRBJ1-2; unclear D gene. The V end lost 1 base, the J end lost 3 bases, and 6 bases lay between the germline ends. Germline values: CDR1 MNHNS, CDR2 SASEGT. The CDR3 totals 13 residues. The CDR3, as DNA: TGTGCCAGCAGTGAAGGCAGCGACTATGGCTACACCTTC. Its translation is CASSEGSDYGYTF.